This T cell receptor beta chain is from a study of PD-1 blockade in classical Hodgkin lymphoma. Findings and limits, study-wide: Compared with healthy donors, newly diagnosed patients reportedly showed lower baseline TCR diversity. By C4D1, diversity of CD4+ TCRs had risen significantly, whereas that of CD8+ TCRs had not. Nothing has yet pinned down what causes the repertoire differences, possibly disease activity or prior therapy.

Repertoires were generated with immunoSEQ multiplex PCR, while TCRdb's copy carries only in-frame clones and drops some. The table lists roughly 70,000 clones, around 75% of them singletons. All patients relapsed after autologous stem cell transplantation, and brentuximab vedotin exposure varied. Complete response, partial response or progressive disease was each patient's best response. This clone appeared a single time. Its antigen remains unknown. This CDR3 is built from 15 residues. The V gene end was trimmed by 9 bases and the J gene end by 2 bases; junction bases not matched to a gene: 12. The germline V gene has CDR1 LNHDA and CDR2 SQIVND (reference sequence).

Sequenced here: peripheral blood mononuclear cells (PBMCs), sampled before the second cycle of nivolumab. The chain uses TRBV19 and TRBJ1-1, with 7 nucleotides matching TRBD1. The TCR sequence derives from a human donor with classical Hodgkin lymphoma. The CDR3 protein is CASSRQGRGNTEAFF. Here the CDR3 DNA reads TGTGCCAGCTCCAGACAGGGCCGAGGAAACACTGAAGCTTTCTTT.